This T cell receptor beta chain was recorded in a study of T cells in Graves' hyperthyroidism and ophthalmopathy (dated by TCRdb to about 2019). For the wider study: Peripheral blood samples were taken at the time of initial diagnosis, prior to any treatment. To identify distinguishing TCR V-J signatures, a discovery cohort of about a hundred patients was used, comprising some 43 with Graves' ophthalmopathy and roughly 60 with stable Graves' hyperthyroidism. Prospective prediction of ophthalmopathy was tested in an independent validation cohort consisting of under 20 hyperthyroidism patients and over 15 patients who later progressed to ophthalmopathy. For training and testing, the 100 or so patients in the discovery cohort were randomly divided in a 7:3 ratio. Thyroid tissue and blood T-cell repertoires from six Graves' hyperthyroidism patients were also compared in the study. After blood sampling, hyperthyroidism patients were treated with methimazole at a starting dose of 30 mg daily, and ophthalmopathy patients were treated with high-dose intravenous methylprednisolone. The paper describes TCR Vbeta CDR3 sequencing of some 130 peripheral blood samples, made up of 43 ophthalmopathy patients, around 73 hyperthyroidism patients and approximately 17 progressor patients. Study-wide conclusions, independent of this receptor: In validation, the model predicted progression to ophthalmopathy with 60% to 71% sensitivity and about 73% specificity, a median of about 6.7 months before onset. Sample size was not statistically predetermined, and investigators were not blinded to group allocation. Most expanded thyroid clonotypes (frequency above 0.001) were also found in blood, which suggests that blood repertoires may mirror thyroid immune responses. A model built on a 13 V-J signature distinguished ophthalmopathy from stable hyperthyroidism, reaching roughly 88% sensitivity and about 81% specificity in cross-validation and 80%/75% in testing.

Ophthalmopathy patients had moderately to severely active disease, with a Clinical Activity Score of 3 or more, a NOSPECS grade of 4 or more, and a disease duration of less than 3 months. The study excluded patients with uncontrolled infections, other autoimmune diseases, pregnancy or lactation. Diagnoses relied on clinical symptoms, serum thyroxine and TRAb, thyroid ultrasound and orbital computed tomography. Ficoll-Paque density gradient centrifugation was used to isolate PBMCs from about 9.4 ml of fresh peripheral blood. Trizol reagent was used to extract total RNA, and RNA quality was then checked on an Agilent 2100 Bioanalyzer. Amplification of TCR beta CDR3 regions was carried out from RNA transcripts. For the first round of RT-PCR on the TCR CDR3, the HTBI primer set was used together with the Qiagen OneStep RT-PCR kit. Libraries were constructed in a second round of multiplex PCR, after which size selection and purification were carried out. Paired-end sequencing of the libraries was performed with 100 bp reads on an Illumina HiSeq2000. On the authors' methods: Raw data were processed with SOAPnuke, discarding reads with adapters, uncalled bases, mean Phred below 15, or no exact constant-primer or identifier match. COPE v1.2.5 was used to merge the high-quality paired reads, and each unique nucleotide sequence was defined as a clonotype. MiTCR v1.1 was used to align clonotypes to the IMGT TRBV, TRBD and TRBJ reference segments. The analysis was restricted to V-J combinations with a frequency above 0.0001, which together covered approximately 99% of the repertoires. A TCS score was defined as the ratio between F50 (clonal expansion) and ExV (chaos), using BLOSUM62-based TCRdist between CDR3 peptides within each V-J. Welch's t-statistics and random forest reduced around 520 V-J features to roughly 13, which were used in a naive Bayes classifier (R e1071). Starting from the raw public reads, TCRdb applied fastp trimming at Q25, assembled clones with MiXCR and retained in-frame beta chains. Rows are combined by CDR3 protein, so each entry shows the most common genes and DNA. For this entry, the V and J calls and clone size follow TCRdb and not the study's own pipeline. The sample includes approximately 330,000 distinct CDR3 sequences, with around 13% observed a single time. 30% to 40% of the sample is held by the ten biggest clonotypes.

This clonotype was seen ten or more times. The clone's antigen remains unknown. Per-nucleotide qualities are absent, and no much larger clonotype sits a single base away. The sequence derives from a woman in her 40s with Graves' ophthalmopathy. Sequenced sample: blood.

The CDR3 reads CASSLTRTRGLTQYF. The nucleotide sequence reads TGTGCCAGCAGTTTAACCCGGACTCGGGGCTTGACCCAGTACTTC. The rearranged segments are TRBV27 and TRBJ2-5; the D segment might be TRBD1 or TRBD2, since each matches 5 bases. The CDR3 runs 15 residues from the cysteine to the phenylalanine. The only DNA kept is the CDR3, 45 bases in frame from the first base. V was cut back by 2 bases and J by 7 bases, leaving a gap of 17 bases between them. CDR1 and CDR2 were assigned from the germline V gene (reference sequence) as MNHEY and SMNVEV.